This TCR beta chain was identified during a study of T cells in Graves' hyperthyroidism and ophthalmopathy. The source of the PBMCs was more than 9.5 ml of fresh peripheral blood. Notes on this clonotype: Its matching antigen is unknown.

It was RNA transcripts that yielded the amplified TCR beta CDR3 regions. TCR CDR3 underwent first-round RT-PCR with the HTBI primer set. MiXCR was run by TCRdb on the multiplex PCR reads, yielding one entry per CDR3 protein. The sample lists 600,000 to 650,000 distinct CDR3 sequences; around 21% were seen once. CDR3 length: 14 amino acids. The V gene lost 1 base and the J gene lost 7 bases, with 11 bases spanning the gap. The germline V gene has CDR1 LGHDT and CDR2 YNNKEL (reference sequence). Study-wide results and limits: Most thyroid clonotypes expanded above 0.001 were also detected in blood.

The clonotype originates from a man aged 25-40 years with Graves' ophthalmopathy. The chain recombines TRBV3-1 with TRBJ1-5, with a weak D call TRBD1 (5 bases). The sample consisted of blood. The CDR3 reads CASSQVQGLQPQHF. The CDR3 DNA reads TGTGCCAGCAGCCAAGTCCAGGGATTACAGCCCCAGCATTTT.